Listed below are T cell receptor beta chains from one sample, sequenced in a study of cytomegalovirus exposure and HLA in healthy donors. Data came from immunoSEQ multiplex PCR; TCRdb stores just in-frame clones and leaves some out. The sample carries around 92,000 clones, around 74% recorded once. The sequenced sample was PBMCs. The receptors come from a female donor in good health and CMV-seropositive. CDR3s include the opening cysteine and the closing phenylalanine or tryptophan. The D gene is left open where the match is weak. Size tells how often a clone was seen (once, few, many) or the class of an expanded clone, and some rows leave it out.

TRBD1 TRBJ1-1 TRBV11-2 . TGTGCCAGCAGCTTTTCGGACAGGGGAATTACTGAAGCTTTCTTT CASSFSDRGITEAFF
. TRBJ2-7 TRBV27 . TGTGCCAGCAGTTTCATCGGGACTCTGCACGAGCAGTACTTC CASSFIGTLHEQYF
TRBD1 TRBJ1-5 TRBV23-1 . TGCGCCAGCAGACAGGGGCCCACGAGCAATCAGCCCCAGCATTTT CASRQGPTSNQPQHF
. TRBJ2-1 TRBV23-1 . TGCGCCAGCAGTCGACAACGCTCCTACAATGAGCAGTTCTTC CASSRQRSYNEQFF
. TRBJ2-3 TRBV11-2 once TGTGCCAGCAGCTTAGGACAGAGCACAGATACGCAGTATTTT CASSLGQSTDTQYF
. TRBJ2-7 TRBV9 once TGTGCCAGCAGCGGGGACACCTATACGAAGCAGTACTTC CASSGDTYTKQYF
. TRBJ2-7 TRBV10-3 . TGTGCCATTCGGGACTCCTACGAGCAGTACTTC CAIRDSYEQYF
TRBD2 TRBJ2-6 TRBV9 . TGTGCCAGCAGCGTGGGGCCCGGACTAGCGGGGGGGAAGAGCTCTGGGGCCAACGTCCTGACTTTC CASSVGPGLAGGKSSGANVLTF
. TRBJ2-6 TRBV5-1 . TGCGCCAGCGGACAAGGGGATGGGGCCAACGTCCTGACTTTC CASGQGDGANVLTF
. TRBJ1-3 TRBV6-5 . TGTGCCAGCAGTTTTTCGGGAGGCCTGGGGAACACCATATATTTT CASSFSGGLGNTIYF
. TRBJ2-5 TRBV11-1 . TGTGCCAGCGGGCAGGGAAACAGCCAAGAGACCCAGTACTTC CASGQGNSQETQYF
. TRBJ1-5 TRBV7-8 . TGTGCCAGCAGCTTAGGCGGCCGGCAGGGGAGGGATCGGCCCCAGCATTTT CASSLGGRQGRDRPQHF
. TRBJ2-6 TRBV6-5 . TGTGCCAGCAGTTACTCGTACCAGTCTGGGGCCAACGTCCTGACTTTC CASSYSYQSGANVLTF
. TRBJ2-7 TRBV6-1 . TGTGCCAGCAGTGACCTGGGACTCCCGAGCTCCTACGAGCAGTACTTC CASSDLGLPSSYEQYF
TRBD1 TRBJ2-1 TRBV7-9 . TGTGCCAGCTCCCGGGACAGGGGCTATGAGCAGTTCTTC CASSRDRGYEQFF
TRBD1 TRBJ2-7 TRBV10-3 . TGTGCCATCAGTGAAAGGCAGGGGGCATACGAGCAGTACTTC CAISERQGAYEQYF
. TRBJ2-2 TRBV7-2 . TGTGCCAGCAGCTTAGGGGGCGGGAAGAACACCGGGGAGCTGTTTTTT CASSLGGGKNTGELFF
TRBD1 TRBJ2-5 TRBV6-5 . TGTGCCAGCACCTCCAGGGGGCGAGAGACCCAGTACTTC CASTSRGRETQYF
TRBD2 TRBJ2-3 TRBV4-3 . TGCGCCAGCAGCCAAACTAGCGGTGGGGATACGCAGTATTTT CASSQTSGGDTQYF
. TRBJ1-2 TRBV7-9 few TGTGCCAGCAGCTTAGGGAGGGTGAATGGCTACACCTTC CASSLGRVNGYTF
. TRBJ1-5 TRBV10-3 . TGTGCCATCAGTGACGGCGGTAGCAATCAGCCCCAGCATTTT CAISDGGSNQPQHF
. TRBJ1-4 TRBV4-3 many TGCGCCAGCACCCCAAGCCGGGGAAGTGGCGAAAAACTGTTTTTT CASTPSRGSGEKLFF
. TRBJ2-7 TRBV5-1 . TGCGCCAGCAGCCCCTCGGGGGGCAACCTCTACGAGCAGTACTTC CASSPSGGNLYEQYF
. TRBJ2-7 TRBV5-1 few TGCGCCAGCAGCTGGGTGAGAATCGGGCAGGGGGGCGAGCAGTACTTC CASSWVRIGQGGEQYF
. TRBJ2-1 TRBV4-1 . TGCGCCAGCAGCCATTTTAGGGTGGCTAGCGTTGACAATGAGCAGTTCTTC CASSHFRVASVDNEQFF
. TRBJ1-1 TRBV28 . TGTGCCAGCAGTTCGTGGGGGGATATGAACACTGAAGCTTTCTTT CASSSWGDMNTEAFF
. TRBJ1-5 TRBV7-2 . TGTGCCAGCAGCTTAGGACAGGAACAGCCCCAGCATTTT CASSLGQEQPQHF
TRBD2 TRBJ2-7 TRBV5-8 . TGTGCCAGCAGCTTGGAGTTAAGGCCAGCGGGATTGGTAGAGCAGTACTTC CASSLELRPAGLVEQYF
TRBD1 TRBJ1-2 TRBV9 . TGTGCCAGCAGCGGACAGGGGGCGCATGGCTACACCTTC CASSGQGAHGYTF
. TRBJ2-7 TRBV18 . TGTGCCAGCTCACCACCGCGGCCGTCCGAGCAGTACTTC CASSPPRPSEQYF
. TRBJ1-2 TRBV6-4 once TGTGCCAGCAGTGACTCCTGGGGGACTAGAGATGGCTACACCTTC CASSDSWGTRDGYTF
TRBD2 TRBJ2-4 TRBV9 . TGTGCCAGCAGCTTCCAAGCGGGAGGGCCCGGAAACATTCAGTACTTC CASSFQAGGPGNIQYF
TRBD1 TRBJ1-5 TRBV2 . TGTGCCAGCAGTCACCGGACAGGGGAGAATCAGCCCCAGCATTTT CASSHRTGENQPQHF
TRBD1 TRBJ1-2 TRBV6-6 . TGTGCCAGCAGCCTAGGGACAGCGGCCCTTGGCTACACCTTC CASSLGTAALGYTF
TRBD1 TRBJ2-4 TRBV5-1 once TGCGCCAGCAGCCTAACCGGACAGGGGAGCGACATTCAGTACTTC CASSLTGQGSDIQYF
. TRBJ1-2 TRBV6-5 . TGTGCCAGCAGTTACTCGAGGGCCGTCGGGCCTCCCCTCTTC CASSYSRAVGPPLF
. TRBJ1-5 TRBV2 once TGTGCCAGCAGCGGGGGTCGCAGCAATCAGCCCCAGCATTTT CASSGGRSNQPQHF
TRBD1 TRBJ2-5 TRBV6-5 . TGTGCCAGCCGCAGGGGGCTTGGAGAGCAGTACTTC CASRRGLGEQYF
TRBD1 TRBJ1-2 TRBV5-1 . TGCGCCAGCAGAGTCGGGACAGGGTCTAACTATGGCTACACCTTC CASRVGTGSNYGYTF
. TRBJ1-5 TRBV28 once TGTGCCAGCAGTTTATGGGCAGGTTGGCAGCCCCAGCATTTT CASSLWAGWQPQHF
TRBD2 TRBJ2-7 TRBV2 . TGTGCCAGCAGTGTCCGACTAGCGGGAGGGGCCTACGAGCAGTACTTC CASSVRLAGGAYEQYF
. TRBJ1-5 TRBV18 . TGTGCCAGCTCACTTGAAACCGCCGGGGGGCCCCAGCATTTT CASSLETAGGPQHF
TRBD2 TRBJ2-1 TRBV4-3 . TGCGCCAGCAGCGGGGGACTAGCGGGCCTCTACAATGAGCAGTTCTTC CASSGGLAGLYNEQFF
. TRBJ1-3 TRBV5-1 . TGCGCCAGCAGCTTGGTTCAAGCCTCTGGAAACACCATATATTTT CASSLVQASGNTIYF
. TRBJ2-2 TRBV29-1 . TGCAGCTCGATCCGACAAAACACCGGGGAGCTGTTTTTT CSSIRQNTGELFF
. TRBJ1-2 TRBV28 . TGTGCCAGCACCCTGACAGGATTCTATGGCTACACCTTC CASTLTGFYGYTF
TRBD2 TRBJ2-7 TRBV28 . TGTGCCAGCAGTTGGTTGAGCGGGAGGGCGAGCAACGAGCAGTACTTC CASSWLSGRASNEQYF
. TRBJ2-7 TRBV9 . TGTGCCAGCAGCAGCCGACTCTCCTACGAGCAGTACTTC CASSSRLSYEQYF
TRBD1 TRBJ2-3 TRBV7-8 . TGTGCCAGCAGCTCGCCTCCGGGACAGGGGGCCGTAAAAGGCACAGATACGCAGTATTTT CASSSPPGQGAVKGTDTQYF
. TRBJ2-7 TRBV28 . TGTGCTGGGGCCGACACGAGCTCCTACGAGCAGTACTTC CAGADTSSYEQYF
TRBD2 TRBJ2-7 TRBV29-1 . TGCAGCGGCAGTAGCGGGAGTATCTACGAGCAGTACTTC CSGSSGSIYEQYF
. TRBJ2-7 TRBV25-1 . TGTGCCAGCAGCCCAGCGTCGGGATCCTCCTACGAGCAGTACTTC CASSPASGSSYEQYF